The 20 T cell receptor beta chains below were found in one sample sequenced in a study of cytomegalovirus exposure and HLA in healthy donors. This table comes from immunoSEQ multiplex PCR, and its TCRdb copy is limited to in-frame clones, with some not included. The sample lists around 150,000 clones; around 80% were seen once. Input material: PBMCs. The receptors here all came from a man younger than 45 in good health and CMV-seropositive.

This chain connects TRBV5-6 to TRBJ2-7; D possibly corresponds to TRBD2 (7 bases). V dropped 2 bases and J dropped 1 base, with 10 bases sitting between them. Germline V gives CDR1 SGHDT, CDR2 YYEEEE. The CDR3 contains 14 residues. In DNA form, the CDR3 reads TGTGCCAGCAGCTTTGCGGGGGCTTCCTACGAGCAGTACTTC. Translated: CASSFAGASYEQYF.

DNA of the CDR3: TGTGCCAGCAGCCTGACTAGCGACGACTCCTACGAGCAGTACTTC. Residues: CASSLTSDDSYEQYF. This rearrangement joins TRBV7-2 to TRBJ2-7, with 8 bases lining up with TRBD2. The CDR3 extends over 15 amino acids. The V gene's germline CDR1 is SGHTA and CDR2 FQGNSA. Trimming cost V 5 bases and J 0 bases; bases outside gene matches: 6.

This clone was counted between two and nine times. This chain links TRBV7-2 with TRBJ1-2; D perhaps matches TRBD1 (6 bases). CDR3 size: 15 residues. Trimming left V 2 bases short and J 0 bases short, with 10 bases between. CDR1 is SGHTA and CDR2 is FQGNSA in the germline V gene. The CDR3 spells CASSLQTGTNYGYTF. In DNA, the CDR3 is TGTGCCAGCAGCTTACAAACAGGGACTAACTATGGCTACACCTTC. The full variable domain, with the rest looked up from reference TRBV7-2 and TRBJ1-2, is GAGVSQSPSNKVTEKGKDVELRCDPISGHTALYWYRQSLGQGLEFLIYFQGNSAPDKSGLPSDRFSAERTGGSVSTLTIQRTQQEDSAVYLCASSLQTGTNYGYTFGSGTRLTVV.

The chain uses TRBV5-1 and TRBJ2-7, with D unresolved. CDR3 size: 14 residues. Trimming stripped 0 bases from V and 4 bases from J, with 11 bases between. Looked up from germline, CDR1 is SGHRS and CDR2 is YFSETQ. The CDR3 DNA follows: TGCGCCAGCAGCTTGGTTCCAGGCTCGTACGAGCAGTACTTC. Amino acids: CASSLVPGSYEQYF.

The chain couples TRBV6-1 to TRBJ2-2; D is possibly TRBD1 (6 bases). This CDR3 has 16 residues. CDR1 and CDR2 from the germline V gene are MNHNS and SASEGT. V lost 4 bases, J lost 5 bases, and 17 bases lay in between. The CDR3 DNA reads as TGTGCCAGCAGTGCCCTAGGGGGTATGGTGACCGGGGAGCTGTTTTTT. This encodes CASSALGGMVTGELFF.

The chain joins TRBV29-1 to TRBJ1-1, with D perhaps matching TRBD1 (5 bases). This CDR3 has 12 residues. CDR1 and CDR2 (germline): SQVTM, ANQGSEA. V was clipped by 7 bases and J by 1 base, with 10 bases between them. The CDR3 sequence is CSAGLTNTEAFF. The CDR3 region has the DNA TGCAGCGCGGGACTTACGAACACTGAAGCTTTCTTT.

In its sample, this clone was seen once. The rearrangement links TRBV4-2 to TRBJ1-4, with a possible D match to TRBD1 (6 bases). The CDR3 sequence is 18 residues long. Trimming took off 0 bases at V and 7 bases at J, with 21 bases between the two ends. Germline V CDR1 and CDR2: LGHNA, YNFKEQ. The CDR3 loop is CASSQDSGGGGGAEKLFF. The CDR3 nucleotides read TGTGCCAGCAGCCAAGATTCGGGGGGCGGGGGTGGTGCTGAAAAACTGTTTTTT.

This clone is a singleton in its sample. The V and J genes are TRBV5-4 and TRBJ2-3; D not certain. Germline CDR1 is SGHNT and CDR2 is YYREEE (reference sequence). The CDR3 length is 14 residues. With 0 bases removed from V and 3 bases from J, the gap between germline ends came to 8 bases. The CDR3, as DNA: TGTGCCAGCAGCTTGGCCTTACAGACAGATACGCAGTATTTT. It yields the protein CASSLALQTDTQYF.

The chain has TRBV4-1 and TRBJ1-3; D unresolved. This CDR3 contains 16 residues. Germline CDR1 and CDR2: MGHRA and YSYEKL. V dropped 1 base and J dropped 1 base, with 11 bases sitting between them. Written as DNA, the CDR3 is TGCGCCAGCAGCCAAGGCAGTTGGACTTCTGGAAACACCATATATTTT. This gives the protein CASSQGSWTSGNTIYF.

The chain is built from TRBV2 and TRBJ2-5; D might be TRBD1 (5 bases). The CDR3 contains 15 residues. With 0 bases removed from V and 6 bases from J, the gap between germline ends came to 14 bases. From germline, CDR1 is SNHLY and CDR2 FYNNEI. The CDR3 protein is CASSEAGPGPKTQYF. The CDR3 DNA reads as TGTGCCAGCAGTGAAGCGGGTCCAGGGCCCAAGACCCAGTACTTC.

The chain carries TRBV7-9 and TRBJ1-4, with D possibly matching TRBD1 (6 bases). Trimming left V 3 bases short and J 5 bases short, with 10 bases between. Germline V lookup: CDR1 SEHNR, CDR2 FQNEAQ (reference sequence). The CDR3 sequence is 14 residues long. The CDR3 here is CASSFGQKNEKLFF. The CDR3 region has the DNA TGTGCCAGCAGCTTCGGACAGAAAAATGAAAAACTGTTTTTT.

V is TRBV5-1 and J is TRBJ2-5; TRBD2 agrees at 15 bases. V lost 0 bases, J lost 14 bases, and 8 bases stayed unmatched. The CDR3 has 15 amino acids. Germline CDR1 is SGHRS and CDR2 is YFSETQ. This chain's CDR3 is CASSLAIGTSGGSYF. CDR3 nucleotide sequence: TGCGCCAGCAGCTTGGCCATCGGGACTAGCGGGGGGTCATACTTC. The whole variable domain, remainder taken from reference TRBV5-1 and TRBJ2-5, is KAGVTQTPRYLIKTRGQQVTLSCSPISGHRSVSWYQQTPGQGLQFLFEYFSETQRNKGNFPGRFSGRQFSNSRSEMNVSTLELGDSALYLCASSLAIGTSGGSYFGPGTRLLVL.

The chain has TRBV15 and TRBJ2-2, with D possibly TRBD1 on 5 matching bases. V lost 0 bases, J lost 0 bases, and 8 bases lay in between. The CDR3 is 16 residues long. Germline assignment: CDR1 LNHNV and CDR2 YYDKDF (reference sequence). CDR3 amino acids: CATSRDDSANTGELFF. CDR3 DNA sequence: TGTGCCACCAGCAGAGATGACAGCGCGAACACCGGGGAGCTGTTTTTT.

The chain couples TRBV6-5 to TRBJ2-2, with D tentatively TRBD1 (6 bases). Germline CDR1 MNHEY, CDR2 SVGAGI. Trimming removed 0 bases from V and 5 bases from J, with 10 bases in between. The CDR3 spans 15 residues. In nucleotides, the CDR3 is TGTGCCAGCAGTTACTCCCTAGGGGGAACCGGGGAGCTGTTTTTT. The encoded protein is CASSYSLGGTGELFF.

This clone appeared once. As DNA, the CDR3 is TGTGCCAGTCGGTCCACGAAAATATACGAGCAGTACTTC. Translating gives CASRSTKIYEQYF. V gene TRBV6-5 combines with J gene TRBJ2-7; no clear D. The germline V gene encodes CDR1 MNHEY and CDR2 SVGAGI. This CDR3 region has 13 residues. Between the trimmed V and J ends, which lost 9 bases and 4 bases, there was a span of 16 bases.

This chain links TRBV2 with TRBJ2-5, with 8 bases matching TRBD1. Germline trimming cut 6 bases from V and 3 bases from J; bases unmatched to any gene: 0. The CDR3 is made up of 12 amino acids. Germline V gene lookup returns CDR1 SNHLY and CDR2 FYNNEI. CDR3 in DNA: TGTGCCAGCAGGACAGGGGAAGAGACCCAGTACTTC. It yields the protein CASRTGEETQYF.

This chain joins TRBV30 and TRBJ2-7; D not resolved. Per the germline V gene, CDR1 is GTSNPN and CDR2 is SVGIG (reference sequence). Trimming took off 4 bases at V and 5 bases at J, with 9 bases between the two ends. The length of the CDR3 is 11 residues. The CDR3 bases are TGTGCCTGGAAAACTCTCCACGAGCAGTACTTC. This sequence encodes CAWKTLHEQYF.

The V and J genes are TRBV7-2 and TRBJ2-3, with 10 bases aligning to TRBD2. V dropped 5 bases and J dropped 2; count of bases not matched to a gene: 7. The CDR3 loop spans 16 amino acids. Germline values: CDR1 SGHTA, CDR2 FQGNSA. The chain's CDR3 is CASSGGLAKITDTQYF. The CDR3 DNA sequence: TGTGCCAGCAGCGGGGGACTAGCGAAAATCACAGATACGCAGTATTTT.

The chain recombines TRBV30 with TRBJ1-5; D not certain. This CDR3 has 15 residues. V dropped 1 base and J dropped 1 base, with 11 bases sitting between them. CDR1 GTSNPN and CDR2 SVGIG come from the germline V gene (reference sequence). Here the CDR3 DNA reads TGTGCCTGGAGTGGTAACAGCGGCAGCAATCAGCCCCAGCATTTT. The encoded protein is CAWSGNSGSNQPQHF.

The rearrangement uses TRBV6-5 and TRBJ2-1; 10 bases line up with TRBD2. Trimming removed 5 bases from V and 9 bases from J; junction bases left unmatched: 7. The germline V gene has CDR1 MNHEY and CDR2 SVGAGI. This CDR3 is 14 amino acids long. The chain's CDR3 is CASSTSGGAGEQFF. CDR3 in DNA: TGTGCCAGCAGTACGAGCGGGGGGGCGGGTGAGCAGTTCTTC.